This T cell receptor (beta chain) was retrieved from a study of vaccination and CD4 T cells after COVID-19. For the study at large: Six males and four females, two of them Hispanic, were enrolled as convalescents. Post-vaccination specimens were collected at a median of approximately 66 days following dose two (range 14 to 241).

The Oncomine TCR Beta short-read assay sequenced DNA from cultured CD4+ T cells. Once CD4+ T cells had been cultured, genomic DNA was extracted from them. TCRdb passed the PCR reads through MiXCR, listing each CDR3 protein once. Here the sample spans 8,000 to 10,000 distinct CDR3 sequences, more than 30% being singletons. Treatment given: roughly 11-day PBMC culture with coronavirus spike peptide pools or control peptides (ViraFEST assay). The germline CDR1 and CDR2 sequences are MNHEY and SVGEGT. The CDR3 has 16 amino acids. Trimming cost V 6 bases and J 5 bases; bases outside gene matches: 8. This clonotype has a handful of counts. Its cognate antigen is unknown.

This chain links TRBV6-2 or TRBV6-3 with TRBJ2-5; 14 bases agree with TRBD2. Specimen: cultured CD4+ T cells from blood. The sequence came from a human donor with COVID-19. CDR3 sequence: CASSGGLAGGGETQYF. The CDR3 nucleotides are TGTGCCAGCAGCGGAGGACTAGCGGGGGGCGGTGAGACCCAGTACTTC.